One sample yielded the 5 T cell receptor beta chains listed below, sequenced in a study of blood T cell repertoires in COVID-19. TCRdb's copy holds only in-frame clones and misses some; the assay was immunoSEQ multiplex PCR. The sample has some 300,000 clones; 75% to 90% are singletons. Sequencing input: peripheral blood. Source of these receptors: a woman aged 65 to 85 with COVID-19, enrolled during active disease.

CDR3 in amino acids: CASSEGGGASETQYF. As DNA, the CDR3 is TGTGCCAGCAGTGAAGGTGGGGGGGCATCGGAGACCCAGTACTTC. V is TRBV6-4 and J is TRBJ2-5, with D tentatively TRBD2 (7 bases). The V gene lost 3 bases and the J gene lost 5 bases, with 16 bases spanning the gap. The V gene's germline CDR1 is MRHNA and CDR2 SNTAGT. The CDR3 length is 15 residues.

The V gene is TRBV2, the J gene TRBJ2-6, with 8 bases fitting TRBD1. Losses at the gene ends were 6 bases for V and 3 bases for J; bases not matched to a gene: 10. This CDR3 contains 17 residues. CDR1 is SNHLY and CDR2 is FYNNEI in the germline V gene. The CDR3, as DNA: TGTGCCAGCAGAAAAGAGGCAGGGGGCGTTGGGGCCAACGTCCTGACTTTC. Its protein is CASRKEAGGVGANVLTF.

V usage is TRBV12-5 and J usage is TRBJ2-7; tentatively, D is TRBD2 (5 bases). CDR1 LGHNT and CDR2 FRNRAP come from the germline V gene. Trimming stripped 5 bases from V and 4 bases from J, with 9 bases between. This CDR3 is 12 amino acids long. CDR3 residues: CASGPGVYEQYF. As DNA, the CDR3 is TGTGCTAGTGGTCCCGGGGTTTACGAGCAGTACTTC.

The V and J genes are TRBV6-4 and TRBJ1-2, with D possibly matching TRBD1 (5 bases). The V gene's germline CDR1 is MRHNA and CDR2 SNTAGT. This CDR3 region has 13 residues. Trimming removed 9 bases from V and 6 bases from J, with 17 bases in between. The CDR3 nucleotides read TGTGCCAGAAGACAGTCTGATTTCCATGGCTACACCTTC. This codes for CARRQSDFHGYTF.

This chain links TRBV4-1 with TRBJ1-2; 9 positions match TRBD1. V gave up 2 bases and J gave up 4 bases; unmatched junction bases: 5. The CDR3 has 15 residues. Germline V lookup: CDR1 MGHRA, CDR2 YSYEKL. The CDR3 DNA reads as TGCGCCAGCAGCCAACTACAGGGGGCGGGCTATGGCTACACCTTC. Amino acids: CASSQLQGAGYGYTF.